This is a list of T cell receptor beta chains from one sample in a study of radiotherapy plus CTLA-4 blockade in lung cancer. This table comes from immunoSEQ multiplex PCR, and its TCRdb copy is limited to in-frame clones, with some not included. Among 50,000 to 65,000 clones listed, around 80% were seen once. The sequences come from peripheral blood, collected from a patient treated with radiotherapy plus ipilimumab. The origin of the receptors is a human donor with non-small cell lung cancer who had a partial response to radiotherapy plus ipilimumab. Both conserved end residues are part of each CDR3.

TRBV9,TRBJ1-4,CASSVDTGTNEKLFF
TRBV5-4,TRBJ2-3,CASSAHRLPDTQYF
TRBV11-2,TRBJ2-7,CASSLTGAEQYF
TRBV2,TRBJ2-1,CASRSGLGHEQFF
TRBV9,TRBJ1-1,CASSVDVSYTEAFF
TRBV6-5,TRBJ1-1,CASSQGRTEAFF
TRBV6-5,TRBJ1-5,CASSQSNQPQHF
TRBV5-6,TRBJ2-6,CASSFRGSGANVLTF
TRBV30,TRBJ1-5,CAWSALHQPQHF
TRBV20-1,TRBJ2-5,CSAAQGETQYF
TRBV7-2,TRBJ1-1,CASRTRLMNTEAFF
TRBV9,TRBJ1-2,CASSVLQGGHGYTF
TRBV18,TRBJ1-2,CASSPPQGLYGYTF
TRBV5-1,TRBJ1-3,CASSPDSSGNTIYF
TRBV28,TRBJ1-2,CASILTARGGYTF
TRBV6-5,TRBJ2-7,CASSYSASSYEQYF
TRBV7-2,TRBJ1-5,CASSLRLGANQPQHF
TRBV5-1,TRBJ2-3,CASSSGATDTQYF
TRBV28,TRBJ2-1,CASSFFSGGSYNEQFF
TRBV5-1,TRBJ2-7,CASSLAGGVSSYEQYF
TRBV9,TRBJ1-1,CASSANSGSEAFF
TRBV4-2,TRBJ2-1,CASSPQPSGGALHEQFF
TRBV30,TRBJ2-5,CAWSVPGTQQETQYF
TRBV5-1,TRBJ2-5,CASSRSGTGDQETQYF
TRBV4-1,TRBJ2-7,CASSRLQDASSYEQYF
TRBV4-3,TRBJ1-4,CASSQEVASSKLFF
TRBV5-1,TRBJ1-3,CASSLSPGNVNTIYF
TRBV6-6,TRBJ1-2,CASSTENYGYTF
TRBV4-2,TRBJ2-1,CASSQEGTSFGNEQFF
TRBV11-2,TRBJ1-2,CASSLMTVYGYTF
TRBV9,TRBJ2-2,CASSVGTSGNTGELFF
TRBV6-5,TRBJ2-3,CASSYSAGSTDTQYF
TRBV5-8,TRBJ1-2,CASSRTGGPNYGYTF
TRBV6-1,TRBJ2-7,CASSEGTGSSYEQYF
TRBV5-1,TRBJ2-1,CASSPGFYNEQFF
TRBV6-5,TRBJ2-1,CASSLDGGASYNEQFF
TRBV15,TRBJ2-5,CATSRCRDRESLYQETQYF
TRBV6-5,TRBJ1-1,CASSYGRTEAFF
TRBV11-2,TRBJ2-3,CASSPRWGGGSTDTQYF
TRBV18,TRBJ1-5,CASSPQGHQPQHF
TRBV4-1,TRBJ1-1,CASSQGQGTEAFF
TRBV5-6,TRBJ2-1,CASSLTHNEQFF
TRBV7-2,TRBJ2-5,CASSPGTGQIQETQYF
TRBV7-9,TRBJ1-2,CASSSGDYGYTF
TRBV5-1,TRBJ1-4,CASSFTGTGVSSEKLFF
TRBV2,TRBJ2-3,CAISNGEDTQYF
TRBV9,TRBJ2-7,CASSVAGTGYEQYF
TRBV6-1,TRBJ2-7,CASSEASGTGPYEQYF
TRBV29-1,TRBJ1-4,CSVEVSGVGEKLFF
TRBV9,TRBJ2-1,CASSVAGQEYNEQFF
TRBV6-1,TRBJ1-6,CASSDNGRDSPLHF
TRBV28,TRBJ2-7,CATIAGQGAEQYF
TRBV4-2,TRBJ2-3,CASSETSGASTDTQYF
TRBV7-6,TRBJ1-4,CASPGHLF
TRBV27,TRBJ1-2,CASKKRDSPEGYTF
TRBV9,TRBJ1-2,CASSVSGSNYGYTF